This TCR beta chain came from a study of blood T cells in healthy people across ages. Study-level background: The capture of about one barcoded beta molecule per two T cells was achieved by template switching.

A minimum of 5.5 micrograms of total RNA was extracted per sample. Next came a second PCR, run for about 7 to 12 cycles, which used a sample-barcoded 5' primer along with a J-beta primer mix. TCRdb itself ran the 5' RACE reads through MiXCR, one entry per CDR3 protein. The sample yields over 500,000 distinct CDR3 sequences, over 40% seen once. The CDR3 contains 16 residues. Germline V gives CDR1 SNHLY, CDR2 FYNNEI. Trimming stripped 3 bases from V and 4 bases from J, with 17 bases between. The chain links TRBV2 to TRBJ2-3; possibly TRBD1 for D (6 bases). Sequencing was performed on blood. This TCR derives from an elderly woman in good health. CDR3 DNA sequence: TGTGCCAGCAGTGATTGGACAGCGAAAGTGGCAGATACGCAGTATTTT. This gives the protein CASSDWTAKVADTQYF.